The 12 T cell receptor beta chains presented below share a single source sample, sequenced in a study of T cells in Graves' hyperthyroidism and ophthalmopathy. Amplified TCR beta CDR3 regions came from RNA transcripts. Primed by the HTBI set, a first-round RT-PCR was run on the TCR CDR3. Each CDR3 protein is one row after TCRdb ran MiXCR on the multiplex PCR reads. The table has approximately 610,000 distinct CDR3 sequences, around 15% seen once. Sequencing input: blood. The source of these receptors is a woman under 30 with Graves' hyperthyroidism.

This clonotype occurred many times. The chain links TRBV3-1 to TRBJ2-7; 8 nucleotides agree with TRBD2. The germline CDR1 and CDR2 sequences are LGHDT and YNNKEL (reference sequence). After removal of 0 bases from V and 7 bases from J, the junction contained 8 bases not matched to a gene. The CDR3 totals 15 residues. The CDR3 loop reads CASSQETSGLGEQYF. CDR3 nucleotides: TGTGCCAGCAGCCAAGAAACTAGCGGTCTTGGGGAGCAGTACTTC.

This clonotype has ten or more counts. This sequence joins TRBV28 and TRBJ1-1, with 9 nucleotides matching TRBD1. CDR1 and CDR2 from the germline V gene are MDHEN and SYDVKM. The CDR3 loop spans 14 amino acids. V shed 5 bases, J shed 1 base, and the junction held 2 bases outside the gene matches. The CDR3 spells CASSTGGANTEAFF. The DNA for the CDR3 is TGTGCCAGCAGTACAGGGGGCGCGAACACTGAAGCTTTCTTT.

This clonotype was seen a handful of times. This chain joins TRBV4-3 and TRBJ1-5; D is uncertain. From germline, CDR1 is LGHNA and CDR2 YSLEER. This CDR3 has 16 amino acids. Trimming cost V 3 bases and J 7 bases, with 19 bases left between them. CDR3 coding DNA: TGCGCCAGCAGCCAGGAGGCTAGTTCTTTCGGACAGCCCCAGCATTTT. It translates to CASSQEASSFGQPQHF.

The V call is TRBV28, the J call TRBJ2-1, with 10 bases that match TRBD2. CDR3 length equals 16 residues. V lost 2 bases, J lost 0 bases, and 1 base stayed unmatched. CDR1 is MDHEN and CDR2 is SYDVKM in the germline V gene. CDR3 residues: CASSLLAGVSYNEQFF. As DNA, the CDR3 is TGTGCCAGCAGTTTACTAGCGGGGGTCTCCTACAATGAGCAGTTCTTC.

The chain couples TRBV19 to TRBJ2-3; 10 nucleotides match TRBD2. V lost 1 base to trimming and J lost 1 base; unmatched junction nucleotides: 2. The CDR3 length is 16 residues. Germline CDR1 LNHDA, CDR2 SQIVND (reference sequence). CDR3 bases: TGTGCCAGTAGTATAGGGACTAGCGGAGGCACAGATACGCAGTATTTT. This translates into CASSIGTSGGTDTQYF.

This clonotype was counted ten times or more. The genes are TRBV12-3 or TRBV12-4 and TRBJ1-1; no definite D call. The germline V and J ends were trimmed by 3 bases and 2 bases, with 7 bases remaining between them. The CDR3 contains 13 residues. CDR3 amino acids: CASSFGINTEAFF. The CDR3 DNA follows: TGTGCCAGCAGTTTCGGGATTAACACTGAAGCTTTCTTT.

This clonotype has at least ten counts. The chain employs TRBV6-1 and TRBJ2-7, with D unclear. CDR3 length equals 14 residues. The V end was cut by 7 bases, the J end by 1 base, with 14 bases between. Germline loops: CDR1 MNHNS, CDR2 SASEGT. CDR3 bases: TGTGCCAGCACCCTTACAGCAGGTTCCTACGAGCAGTACTTC. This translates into CASTLTAGSYEQYF.

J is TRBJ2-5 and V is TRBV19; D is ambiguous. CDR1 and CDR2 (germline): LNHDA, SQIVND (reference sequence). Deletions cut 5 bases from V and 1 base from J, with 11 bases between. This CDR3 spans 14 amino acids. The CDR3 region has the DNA TGTGCCAGTAGTCCGCGACGCATCCAAGAGACCCAGTACTTC. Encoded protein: CASSPRRIQETQYF.

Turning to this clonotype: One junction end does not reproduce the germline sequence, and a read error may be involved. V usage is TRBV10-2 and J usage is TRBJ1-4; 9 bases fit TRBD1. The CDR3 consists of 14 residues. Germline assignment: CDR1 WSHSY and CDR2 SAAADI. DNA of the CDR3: TGCGCCAGCCGGGGACAGGGCAACGATGAAAAACCGTTTTTT. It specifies CASRGQGNDEKPFF.

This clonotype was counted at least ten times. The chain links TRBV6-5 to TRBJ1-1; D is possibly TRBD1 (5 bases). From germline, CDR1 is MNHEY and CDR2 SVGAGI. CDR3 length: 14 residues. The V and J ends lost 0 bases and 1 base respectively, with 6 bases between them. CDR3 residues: CASSYSQGNTEAFF. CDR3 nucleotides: TGTGCCAGCAGTTACTCCCAGGGGAACACTGAAGCTTTCTTT.

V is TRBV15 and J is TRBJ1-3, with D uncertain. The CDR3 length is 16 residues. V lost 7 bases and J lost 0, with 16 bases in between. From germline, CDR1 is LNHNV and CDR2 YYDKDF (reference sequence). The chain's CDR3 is CATTWTRDYSGNTIYF. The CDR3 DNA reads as TGTGCCACCACCTGGACCAGAGATTACTCTGGAAACACCATATATTTT. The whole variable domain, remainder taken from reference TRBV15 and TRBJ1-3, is DAMVIQNPRYQVTQFGKPVTLSCSQTLNHNVMYWYQQKSSQAPKLLFHYYDKDFNNEADTPDNFQSRRPNTSFCFLDIRSPGLGDTAMYLCATTWTRDYSGNTIYFGEGSWLTVV.

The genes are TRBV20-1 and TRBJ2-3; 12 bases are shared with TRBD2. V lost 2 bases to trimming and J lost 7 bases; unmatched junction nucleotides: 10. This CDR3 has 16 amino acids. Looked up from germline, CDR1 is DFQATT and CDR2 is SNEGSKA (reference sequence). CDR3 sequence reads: CSARPLTSGRRNTQYF. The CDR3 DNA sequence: TGCAGTGCTAGACCCTTGACTAGCGGGAGACGGAATACGCAGTATTTT.